One sample yielded the 25 T cell receptor beta chains listed below, sequenced in a study of T-cell reconstitution after alpha-beta-depleted transplantation in children. Molecular barcoding with unique molecular identifiers was used for the TCRbeta library. TCRdb called the PCR reads again in MiXCR, with one record for every CDR3 protein. The data hold 350,000 to 450,000 distinct CDR3 sequences, with roughly 13% observed a single time. The sample here was PBMCs, taken from the stem cell graft. These receptors were collected from a human donor who donated a stem cell graft to a child with Fanconi anemia.

This clonotype was observed a handful of times. The V gene is TRBV12-5, the J gene TRBJ1-1, with a weak D call TRBD1 (6 bases). This CDR3 contains 16 residues. Germline-derived CDR1 and CDR2 are LGHNT and FRNRAP. Trimming pared 1 base from V and 8 bases from J, leaving 20 bases between. The CDR3 DNA reads TGTGCTAGTGGTTTGGCCCAACTAACAGGGAAGAGGGAAGCTTTCTTT. It specifies CASGLAQLTGKREAFF.

This clonotype has a count of ten or more. This rearrangement joins TRBV7-2 to TRBJ2-1; TRBD2 matches at 13 bases. V was clipped by 6 bases and J by 7 bases; unmatched bases: 6. The germline CDR1 and CDR2 sequences are SGHTA and FQGNSA. The CDR3 loop spans 15 amino acids. In nucleotides, the CDR3 is TGTGCCAGCAGTAAACTAGCGGGGGGGATAAATGAGCAGTTCTTC. Its protein product is CASSKLAGGINEQFF.

This clonotype was seen only a few times. This chain uses TRBV30 with TRBJ2-7; 7 bases are a match to TRBD2. The CDR3 sequence is 12 residues long. CDR1 and CDR2 (germline): GTSNPN, SVGIG (reference sequence). The V gene end was trimmed by 2 bases and the J gene end by 7 bases; junction bases not matched to a gene: 5. CDR3 DNA: TGTGCCTGGAGTCTGACTAGCCGGGAGCAGTACTTC. This gives the protein CAWSLTSREQYF. Combining the CDR3 with reference TRBV30 and TRBJ2-7 gives the whole variable domain SQTIHQWPATLVQPVGSPLSLECTVEGTSNPNLYWYRQAAGRGLQLLFYSVGIGQISSEVPQNLSASRPQDRQFILSSKKLLLSDSGFYLCAWSLTSREQYFGPGTRLTVT.

This clonotype was observed at least ten times. The chain joins TRBV12-3 or TRBV12-4 to TRBJ2-5; 9 bases line up with TRBD1. J gave up 4 bases and V 4 bases, and 1 base lay outside the gene matches. CDR3 size: 13 residues. CDR3 region: CASSWGQGETQYF. CDR3 DNA: TGTGCCAGCAGTTGGGGACAGGGAGAGACCCAGTACTTC.

This clonotype was seen many times. The gene calls are TRBV29-1 and TRBJ2-3; TRBD2 agrees at 7 bases. The V gene end was trimmed by 4 bases and the J gene end by 7 bases; junction bases not matched to a gene: 8. The germline V gene encodes CDR1 SQVTM and CDR2 ANQGSEA. This CDR3 is 13 amino acids long. The CDR3 here is CSVVRSSGYTQYF. The CDR3 nucleotides read TGCAGCGTTGTCCGCTCTAGCGGATATACGCAGTATTTT.

In its sample, this clonotype was seen many times. The chain links TRBV29-1 to TRBJ2-1, with D maybe TRBD2 (6 bases). Trimming left V 7 bases short and J 4 bases short, with 11 bases between. Germline V gene lookup returns CDR1 SQVTM and CDR2 ANQGSEA. CDR3 length: 12 residues. DNA for the CDR3: TGCAGCGCCCGGGACTGGTACAATGAGCAGTTCTTC. Translating gives CSARDWYNEQFF.

This clonotype was counted at least ten times. V usage is TRBV4-2 and J usage is TRBJ2-6; the D call may be TRBD1 or TRBD2 (5 bases each). This CDR3 contains 16 residues. Germline lookup yields CDR1 LGHNA and CDR2 YNFKEQ. Deletions cut 0 bases from V and 4 bases from J, with 10 bases between. The CDR3 DNA reads TGTGCCAGCAGCCAAGAGGTGGGGACCGGGGCCAACGTCCTGACTTTC. Its protein is CASSQEVGTGANVLTF.

This clonotype was detected only a few times. This chain uses TRBV29-1 with TRBJ1-4; D possibly corresponds to TRBD1 (6 bases). Germline V lookup: CDR1 SQVTM, CDR2 ANQGSEA. The CDR3 is made up of 14 amino acids. Trimming took 6 bases from V and 7 from J, leaving 18 bases between them. CDR3 protein: CSVETQGPGEKLFF. CDR3 coding DNA: TGCAGCGTCGAGACACAGGGTCCCGGTGAAAAACTGTTTTTT. Complete variable domain (other parts from reference TRBV29-1 and TRBJ1-4): SAVISQKPSRDICQRGTSLTIQCQVDSQVTMMFWYRQQPGQSLTLIATANQGSEATYESGFVIDKFPISRPNLTFSTLTVSNMSPEDSSIYLCSVETQGPGEKLFFGSGTQLSVL.

This clonotype appeared many times. This sequence joins TRBV7-2 and TRBJ2-3, with D uncertain. This CDR3 is 16 amino acids long. With 3 bases removed from V and 0 bases from J, the gap between germline ends came to 13 bases. From germline, CDR1 is SGHTA and CDR2 FQGNSA. The chain's CDR3 is CASSLVGPYSTDTQYF. For the CDR3, the DNA is TGTGCCAGCAGCTTGGTCGGGCCCTATAGCACAGATACGCAGTATTTT.

This clonotype was recorded many times. V usage is TRBV19 and J usage is TRBJ2-2; unclear D gene. CDR3 length equals 13 residues. The germline CDR1 and CDR2 sequences are LNHDA and SQIVND (reference sequence). V lost 2 bases to trimming and J lost 7 bases, with 8 bases between them. CDR3 protein: CASSITGFGELFF. CDR3 in DNA: TGTGCCAGTAGTATAACCGGGTTCGGGGAGCTGTTTTTT.

The V and J genes are TRBV4-3 and TRBJ1-1; 7 nucleotides agree with TRBD1. CDR1 LGHNA and CDR2 YSLEER come from the germline V gene. The length of the CDR3 is 16 residues. Germline trimming cut 0 bases from V and 4 bases from J; bases unmatched to any gene: 8. CDR3 loop: CASSQDRGQSSTEAFF. The CDR3 DNA follows: TGCGCCAGCAGCCAAGATAGGGGACAGTCCTCCACTGAAGCTTTCTTT.

This clonotype was detected a few times. The V gene is TRBV5-5, the J gene TRBJ2-7; TRBD1 agrees at 7 bases. The CDR3 loop spans 16 amino acids. Germline-derived CDR1 and CDR2 are SGHKS and YYEKEE (reference sequence). J gave up 2 bases and V 3 bases, and 11 bases lay outside the gene matches. The CDR3 nucleotides are TGTGCCAGCAGCTCTAAAACAGGGGTTGGAACCTACGAGCAGTACTTC. This sequence encodes CASSSKTGVGTYEQYF.

This clonotype has a handful of counts. The chain has TRBV28 and TRBJ1-2, with D perhaps TRBD1 (5 bases). CDR1 and CDR2 from the germline V gene are MDHEN and SYDVKM. The CDR3 spans 14 residues. V shed 0 bases and J shed 8 bases, with 13 bases lying between them. CDR3 in amino acids: CASSLWQGNDGYTF. CDR3 DNA sequence: TGTGCCAGCAGTTTATGGCAGGGAAACGACGGCTACACCTTC.

The rearrangement joins TRBV7-2 to TRBJ2-1; possibly TRBD2 for D (6 bases). The length of the CDR3 is 17 residues. Trimming removed 1 base at V and 5 bases at J, with 18 bases between. The germline gives CDR1 SGHTA, CDR2 FQGNSA. The CDR3 DNA follows: TGTGCCAGCAGCTTAGGAGCGGGCCCCCTTTTCGACAATGAGCAGTTCTTC. Translating it yields CASSLGAGPLFDNEQFF.

This clonotype was detected a few times. The gene calls are TRBV20-1 and TRBJ2-2; D ambiguous. This CDR3 has 14 amino acids. The V and J ends lost 0 bases and 6 bases respectively, with 11 bases between them. The germline CDR1 and CDR2 sequences are DFQATT and SNEGSKA (reference sequence). CDR3 residues: CSARDRINPGELFF. The DNA for the CDR3 is TGCAGTGCTAGAGATCGAATTAATCCCGGGGAGCTGTTTTTT.

This clonotype was counted ten times or more. The CDR3 spells CASSPIGGRRTDTQYF. The CDR3 coding sequence is TGTGCCAGCAGCCCTATCGGCGGACGCCGCACAGATACGCAGTATTTT. The chain couples TRBV7-2 to TRBJ2-3; D is undetermined. The CDR3 loop spans 16 amino acids. V dropped 5 bases and J dropped 1 base, with 16 bases sitting between them. Germline V lookup: CDR1 SGHTA, CDR2 FQGNSA.

This clonotype was seen a few times. The rearrangement links TRBV5-1 to TRBJ1-1; D unclear. CDR3 length equals 15 residues. The germline gives CDR1 SGHRS, CDR2 YFSETQ. V was pared by 0 bases and J by 1 base, with 10 bases between. The CDR3 DNA sequence: TGCGCCAGCAGCTTGGATAGCACTCCGAACACTGAAGCTTTCTTT. It specifies CASSLDSTPNTEAFF.

In its sample, this clonotype was seen many times. The chain combines TRBV20-1 with TRBJ2-3, with a tentative D call TRBD2 (5 bases). V was pared by 6 bases and J by 5 bases, with 15 bases between. CDR1 is DFQATT, CDR2 SNEGSKA, per germline (reference sequence). The CDR3 is 13 residues long. CDR3 in DNA: TGCAGTGCCCCTCAGACGGGGATAGATACGCAGTATTTT. It yields the protein CSAPQTGIDTQYF.

The chain has TRBV5-4 and TRBJ2-1; the D gene is possibly TRBD2 (6 bases). The CDR3 loop spans 20 amino acids. Germline V gives CDR1 SGHNT, CDR2 YYREEE (reference sequence). V lost 1 base and J 2 bases, leaving 25 bases between the germline ends. The CDR3 loop reads CASSLMRGGYSGATYNEQFF. CDR3 DNA: TGTGCCAGCAGCTTGATGAGGGGCGGTTATTCGGGAGCGACCTACAATGAGCAGTTCTTC.

This clonotype has just a few counts. This rearrangement joins TRBV28 to TRBJ2-2; 8 bases are shared with TRBD1. The CDR3 is made up of 15 amino acids. J gave up 4 bases and V 4 bases, and 5 bases lay outside the gene matches. In germline, CDR1 is MDHEN, CDR2 SYDVKM. In DNA form, the CDR3 reads TGTGCCAGCAGTTCGACGGACAGGGCCACCGGGGAGCTGTTTTTT. Protein sequence: CASSSTDRATGELFF.

Here the CDR3 reads CATSESSTFSTDTQYF. CDR3 nucleotide sequence: TGTGCCACCAGTGAATCTAGCACCTTTAGCACAGATACGCAGTATTTT. The gene calls are TRBV24-1 and TRBJ2-3; D may be TRBD2 (5 bases). Germline V lookup: CDR1 KGHDR, CDR2 SFDVKD. The CDR3 covers 16 residues. V was pared by 4 bases and J by 0 bases, with 13 bases between.

This clonotype has more than one count but fewer than ten. This sequence joins TRBV19 and TRBJ2-1, with D possibly TRBD1 on 6 matching bases. The germline CDR1 and CDR2 sequences are LNHDA and SQIVND (reference sequence). V shed 6 bases and J shed 8 bases, with 17 bases lying between them. CDR3 length: 14 amino acids. This chain's CDR3 is CASRLGQLGYEQFF. CDR3 bases: TGTGCCAGTAGGCTCGGACAGCTCGGTTATGAGCAGTTCTTC.

CDR3 in amino acids: CASSQDRTSGGRNTQYF. In DNA form, the CDR3 reads TGCGCCAGCAGCCAAGATAGGACTAGCGGGGGTAGGAATACGCAGTATTTT. The chain has TRBV4-3 and TRBJ2-3; 13 bases map to TRBD2. The V gene end was trimmed by 0 bases and the J gene end by 7 bases; junction bases not matched to a gene: 7. Looked up from germline, CDR1 is LGHNA and CDR2 is YSLEER. The CDR3 has 17 amino acids.

The rearrangement links TRBV2 to TRBJ1-5; 8 positions agree with TRBD1. In germline, CDR1 is SNHLY, CDR2 FYNNEI. The CDR3 runs to 16 residues. Unmatched junction bases numbered 11, after V lost 7 bases and J lost 3 bases. The DNA of the CDR3 is TGTGCCAGCACCCGACAGGGGCTAACCGACAATCAGCCCCAGCATTTT. This codes for CASTRQGLTDNQPQHF.

This clonotype was counted ten times or more. CDR3 coding DNA: TGTGCCAGCAGCCCGGGACAGGGGACTGAAGCTTTCTTT. This encodes CASSPGQGTEAFF. The rearrangement uses TRBV2 and TRBJ1-1; TRBD1 agrees at 10 bases. V lost 6 bases and J lost 5; bases outside the gene matches: 3. The CDR3 covers 13 residues. The germline V gene encodes CDR1 SNHLY and CDR2 FYNNEI.